The present T cell receptor (beta chain) was sequenced within a study of cytomegalovirus exposure and HLA in healthy donors. The overall study: Later analysis reported that the roughly 130 validation repertoires shared the platform of the 600 to 750 first-cohort repertoires.

Germline CDR1 reads PRHDT; CDR2 reads FYEKMQ (reference sequence). The CDR3 is 13 amino acids. V was pared by 4 bases and J by 2 bases, with 9 bases between. Assay used: immunoSEQ multiplex PCR; TCRdb lists only in-frame clones, some missing. Of 200,000 to 300,000 clones listed, about 86% are singletons. The chain recombines TRBV13 with TRBJ2-7; the D is unclear. The sample was PBMCs. The source is a man between 18 and 29 years old in good health and CMV-seronegative. CDR3 nucleotides: TGTGCCAGCAGCTCTACAGATACCTACGAGCAGTACTTC. Translating it yields CASSSTDTYEQYF. The whole variable domain, filled in from reference TRBV13 and TRBJ2-7, reads AAGVIQSPRHLIKEKRETATLKCYPIPRHDTVYWYQQGPGQDPQFLISFYEKMQSDKGSIPDRFSAQQFSDYHSELNMSSLELGDSALYFCASSSTDTYEQYFGPGTRLTVT.